Each of the 31 T cell receptor beta chains below was sequenced from the same sample in a study of identical twins. TCRdb ran MiXCR on the 5' RACE reads and lists one entry per CDR3 protein. Here the sample spans approximately 230,000 distinct CDR3 sequences, 5% to 7% being singletons. This same sample was also part of a study on T cells expressing NK-cell markers.

Material: CD8+ T cells sorted from blood. Source of these receptors: a woman younger than 30 in good health.

This clonotype was observed many times. The chain carries TRBV6-1 and TRBJ2-1, with D perhaps being TRBD1 or TRBD2 (5 bases each). The V gene's germline CDR1 is MNHNS and CDR2 SASEGT. V was shortened by 6 bases and J by 3 bases, with 9 bases between the two germline ends. The CDR3 length is 13 residues. The CDR3 protein is CASSDGGYNEQFF. The CDR3 nucleotides read TGTGCCAGCAGCGATGGGGGCTACAATGAGCAGTTCTTC.

This clonotype was detected a few times. The rearrangement uses TRBV6-6 and TRBJ2-7; D possibly uses TRBD1 or TRBD2 (5 bases each). V lost 2 bases and J 5 bases, leaving 10 bases between the germline ends. CDR1 and CDR2 from the germline V gene are MNHNY and SVGAGI (reference sequence). This CDR3 is built from 13 residues. The CDR3 sequence is CASSYRGADEQYF. CDR3 sequence (DNA): TGTGCCAGCAGTTACAGAGGGGCCGACGAGCAGTACTTC.

The sample holds a few counts of this clonotype. The chain is built from TRBV20-1 and TRBJ2-7, with 7 bases aligning to TRBD2. Trimming cost V 6 bases and J 3 bases; bases outside gene matches: 11. The CDR3 consists of 14 residues. Per the germline V gene, CDR1 is DFQATT and CDR2 is SNEGSKA (reference sequence). The CDR3 sequence: CSAPPFERGYEQYF. In nucleotides, the CDR3 is TGCAGTGCGCCCCCCTTCGAGCGGGGCTACGAGCAGTACTTC.

The rearrangement joins TRBV15 to TRBJ2-3, with a tentative D call TRBD2 (6 bases). The ends were cut back, 3 bases at V and 2 bases at J, with 12 bases in the middle. This CDR3 has 15 amino acids. CDR1 LNHNV and CDR2 YYDKDF come from the germline V gene (reference sequence). CDR3 loop: CATSSRAGSTDTQYF. The DNA for the CDR3 is TGTGCCACCAGCAGCCGGGCGGGATCCACAGATACGCAGTATTTT.

A few counts support this clonotype. This chain joins TRBV27 and TRBJ2-2, with 8 bases matching TRBD1. CDR3 length equals 13 residues. Germline V CDR1 and CDR2: MNHEY, SMNVEV (reference sequence). The ends lost 8 bases at V and 4 bases at J; junction bases unmatched: 3. The CDR3 nucleotides are TGTGCCAGCGGACAGGGCGCCACCGGGGAGCTGTTTTTT. Translated, it gives CASGQGATGELFF.

This clonotype was seen a handful of times. V is TRBV14 and J is TRBJ2-7; D unclear. The V gene's germline CDR1 is SGHDN and CDR2 FVKESK. This CDR3 comprises 12 residues. Trimming took off 0 bases at V and 2 bases at J, with 2 bases between the two ends. The CDR3 DNA follows: TGTGCCAGCAGCCAAGAGACCTACGAGCAGTACTTC. The encoded protein is CASSQETYEQYF.

This clonotype was seen only a few times. CDR3 coding DNA: TGTGCCAGCGGGTTTAATCAGCCCCAGCATTTT. Translated: CASGFNQPQHF. V gene TRBV25-1 combines with J gene TRBJ1-5; D is undetermined. The germline gives CDR1 MGHDK, CDR2 SYGVNS. The CDR3 extends over 11 amino acids. Between the trimmed V and J ends, which lost 8 bases and 4 bases, there was a span of 6 bases.

The rearrangement links TRBV25-1 to TRBJ2-2, with D hard to call. CDR3 size: 16 residues. Trimming removed 10 bases from V and 1 base from J, with 19 bases in between. Looked up from germline, CDR1 is MGHDK and CDR2 is SYGVNS. The CDR3 region is CATQSLGGWNTGELFF. The CDR3 nucleotides are TGTGCCACACAGTCATTGGGCGGATGGAACACCGGGGAGCTGTTTTTT.

This clonotype has just a few counts. The J gene is TRBJ2-1, the V gene TRBV9, with a possible D match to TRBD2 (7 bases). The V end lost 4 bases, the J end lost 4 bases, and 18 bases lay between the germline ends. Germline V gene sequence: CDR1 SGDLS, CDR2 YYNGEE. The length of the CDR3 is 16 residues. CDR3 residues: CASSPVEGRGYNEQFF. CDR3 DNA: TGTGCCAGCAGCCCGGTGGAGGGGAGGGGGTACAATGAGCAGTTCTTC.

This clonotype appeared many times. This sequence joins TRBV6-2 or TRBV6-3 and TRBJ2-7; D might be TRBD2 (5 bases). Per the germline V gene, CDR1 is MNHEY and CDR2 is SVGEGT. The CDR3 consists of 12 residues. Trimming shortened V by 11 bases and J by 3 bases, and 14 bases separated the two germline ends. The CDR3: CAGGADRYEQYF. The DNA for the CDR3 is TGTGCCGGAGGAGCGGATCGCTACGAGCAGTACTTC.

This clonotype was found a few times. The rearrangement links TRBV13 to TRBJ2-5; D tentatively reads TRBD1 or TRBD2 (5 bases each). CDR1 and CDR2 (germline): PRHDT, FYEKMQ (reference sequence). The V end lost 5 bases, the J end lost 4 bases, and 17 bases lay between the germline ends. This CDR3 spans 15 amino acids. CDR3 loop: CASSERTPGRETQYF. CDR3 DNA: TGTGCCAGCAGCGAAAGGACACCGGGGCGAGAGACCCAGTACTTC.

The sample holds a few counts of this clonotype. The chain links TRBV6-2 or TRBV6-3 to TRBJ2-7; 12 bases are a match to TRBD2. The CDR3 is 14 amino acids. The V and J ends lost 7 bases and 5 bases, in that order; junction bases with no gene match: 6. CDR1 MNHEY and CDR2 SVGEGT come from the germline V gene. Here the CDR3 reads CASTKLAGGDEQYF. CDR3 nucleotides: TGTGCCAGCACAAAACTAGCGGGAGGCGACGAGCAGTACTTC.

V and J are TRBV19 and TRBJ2-5; unclear D gene. This CDR3 has 14 amino acids. V lost 1 base to trimming and J lost 3 bases, with 9 bases between them. Germline V lookup: CDR1 LNHDA, CDR2 SQIVND (reference sequence). CDR3 nucleotides: TGTGCCAGTAGTATAGTCGTCAGCAAAGAGACCCAGTACTTC. It is translated as CASSIVVSKETQYF.

There are many counts of this clonotype. The V gene is TRBV2, the J gene TRBJ2-7; 9 bases are a match to TRBD2. Trimming cost V 8 bases and J 6 bases; bases outside gene matches: 17. CDR3 length: 16 amino acids. Germline CDR1 and CDR2: SNHLY and FYNNEI. CDR3 coding DNA: TGTGCCAGCTCTCGTAGCGGGAGCTCTCCCCTCACCGAGCAGTACTTC. Its protein is CASSRSGSSPLTEQYF. The entire variable domain, with the rest obtained from reference TRBV2 and TRBJ2-7, is as follows: EPEVTQTPSHQVTQMGQEVILRCVPISNHLYFYWYRQILGQKVEFLVSFYNNEISEKSEIFDDQFSVERPDGSNFTLKIRSTKLEDSAMYFCASSRSGSSPLTEQYFGPGTRLTVT.

This clonotype was seen more than once but under ten times. V usage is TRBV27 and J usage is TRBJ2-3; 8 bases are shared with TRBD1. This CDR3 comprises 14 residues. CDR1 and CDR2 (germline): MNHEY, SMNVEV (reference sequence). V dropped 5 bases and J dropped 4; count of bases not matched to a gene: 5. This CDR3 is CASSLGQEADTQYF. DNA of the CDR3: TGTGCCAGCAGTCTGGGACAGGAAGCAGATACGCAGTATTTT.

This clonotype was observed at least ten times. The J gene is TRBJ1-5, the V gene TRBV5-1; D unresolved. There are 13 residues in the CDR3. Trimming cost V 5 bases and J 0 bases, with 6 bases left between them. Germline V gene sequence: CDR1 SGHRS, CDR2 YFSETQ. The CDR3 region has the DNA TGCGCCAGCAGGTTTAATAGCAATCAGCCCCAGCATTTT. This gives the protein CASRFNSNQPQHF.

The J gene is TRBJ2-7, the V gene TRBV7-2; D may be TRBD2 (6 bases). V was shortened by 2 bases and J by 4 bases, with 18 bases between the two germline ends. Germline V gene data show CDR1 as SGHTA and CDR2 as FQGNSA. There are 16 residues in the CDR3. For the CDR3, the DNA is TGTGCCAGCAGCTTACTACCCCTGGGCAGCGGGTACGAGCAGTACTTC. This encodes CASSLLPLGSGYEQYF. Together with reference TRBV7-2 and TRBJ2-7, the CDR3 gives the full variable domain: GAGVSQSPSNKVTEKGKDVELRCDPISGHTALYWYRQSLGQGLEFLIYFQGNSAPDKSGLPSDRFSAERTGGSVSTLTIQRTQQEDSAVYLCASSLLPLGSGYEQYFGPGTRLTVT.

J is TRBJ2-7 and V is TRBV20-1; the D gene is possibly TRBD2 (5 bases). The CDR3 runs to 14 residues. CDR1 and CDR2 (germline): DFQATT, SNEGSKA (reference sequence). The V and J ends lost 4 bases and 5 bases respectively, with 18 bases between them. The CDR3 sequence is CSANSHPGGHEQYF. The CDR3 region has the DNA TGCAGTGCTAATTCCCACCCCGGAGGCCACGAGCAGTACTTC.

There are many counts of this clonotype. The J gene is TRBJ2-2, the V gene TRBV6-1; weak D call: TRBD1 (7 bases). The V gene's germline CDR1 is MNHNS and CDR2 SASEGT. There are 14 residues in the CDR3. V lost 3 bases and J lost 3, with 8 bases in between. The CDR3 protein is CASSDRGDTGELFF. DNA for the CDR3: TGTGCCAGCAGTGACAGGGGGGACACCGGGGAGCTGTTTTTT.

This clonotype occurred a few times. This rearrangement joins TRBV20-1 to TRBJ2-3; 7 bases line up with TRBD2. The germline V gene encodes CDR1 DFQATT and CDR2 SNEGSKA (reference sequence). The CDR3 contains 19 residues. Trimming removed 0 bases from V and 4 bases from J; junction bases left unmatched: 19. The CDR3 sequence: CSARDPAAQTRSGADTQYF. The CDR3, as DNA: TGCAGTGCTAGAGATCCAGCGGCCCAAACACGGAGCGGGGCAGATACGCAGTATTTT.

The chain links TRBV2 to TRBJ2-1; no reliable D call. CDR1 and CDR2 (germline): SNHLY, FYNNEI. V gave up 5 bases and J gave up 0 bases, with 11 bases separating them. This CDR3 spans 15 amino acids. For the CDR3, the DNA is TGTGCCAGCAGTCCCTTCCGGAGCTCCTACAATGAGCAGTTCTTC. It codes for CASSPFRSSYNEQFF.

The table lists this clonotype with many counts. The gene calls are TRBV12-3 or TRBV12-4 and TRBJ2-3, with D unresolved. Trimming pared 2 bases from V and 13 bases from J, leaving 16 bases between. The CDR3 runs 13 residues. The CDR3 loop is CASSLPWPPIEYF. The CDR3 coding sequence is TGTGCCAGCAGTTTACCCTGGCCCCCCATCGAGTATTTT.

The V and J genes are TRBV5-1 and TRBJ1-4; 8 nucleotides align to TRBD1. The CDR3 has 18 amino acids. CDR1 is SGHRS and CDR2 is YFSETQ in the germline V gene. V lost 4 bases to trimming and J lost 5 bases; unmatched junction nucleotides: 16. CDR3 coding DNA: TGCGCCAGCAGCCCGATAGAGGCCGGGACAGGCCCAAATGAAAAACTGTTTTTT. It specifies CASSPIEAGTGPNEKLFF.

The chain employs TRBV14 and TRBJ1-4; D call uncertain. V was pared by 5 bases and J by 3 bases, with 13 bases between. The CDR3 totals 15 residues. In germline, CDR1 is SGHDN, CDR2 FVKESK. This CDR3 is CASSDNRAPNEKLFF. Written as DNA, the CDR3 is TGTGCCAGCAGCGACAACCGGGCCCCTAATGAAAAACTGTTTTTT.

This clonotype turned up a few times. The chain has TRBV30 and TRBJ2-1; D gene uncertain. The V and J ends lost 2 bases and 0 bases respectively, with 11 bases between them. CDR1 is GTSNPN, CDR2 SVGIG, per germline (reference sequence). The CDR3 consists of 15 residues. The CDR3 coding sequence is TGTGCCTGGAGTCCGGATCCCAGCTCCTACAATGAGCAGTTCTTC. It codes for CAWSPDPSSYNEQFF.

In its sample, this clonotype was seen many times. The chain couples TRBV7-9 to TRBJ1-1, with a weak D call TRBD1 (5 bases). This CDR3 has 15 residues. Trimming removed 3 bases at V and 4 bases at J, with 15 bases between. Germline lookup yields CDR1 SEHNR and CDR2 FQNEAQ (reference sequence). CDR3 coding DNA: TGTGCCAGCAGCTTTGGGGCAGACATTCGCACTGAAGCTTTCTTT. This translates into CASSFGADIRTEAFF.

The chain has TRBV6-2 or TRBV6-3 and TRBJ1-5; TRBD1 might be the D (5 bases). V was cut by 6 bases and J by 8 bases, with 14 bases left in between. The V gene's germline CDR1 is MNHEY and CDR2 SVGEGT. The CDR3 covers 13 residues. In nucleotides, the CDR3 is TGTGCCAGCAGCCCCCCAGGGATCGAGCCCCAGCATTTT. Translation: CASSPPGIEPQHF.

This clonotype was observed a handful of times. This sequence joins TRBV18 and TRBJ2-1; 7 bases map to TRBD2. Germline V gives CDR1 KGHSH, CDR2 LQKENI. V shed 3 bases, J shed 3 bases, and the junction held 8 bases outside the gene matches. The CDR3 has 16 amino acids. DNA for the CDR3: TGTGCCAGCTCACCCACTGCGGGGGAGAACTACAATGAGCAGTTCTTC. This sequence encodes CASSPTAGENYNEQFF.

This clonotype showed up just a few times. A junction boundary mismatches the germline segment, possibly from a read error. The V gene is TRBV7-9, the J gene TRBJ2-7, with D perhaps given as TRBD1 or TRBD2 (5 bases each). Germline CDR1 SEHNR, CDR2 FQNEAQ (reference sequence). The CDR3 has 12 residues. Written as DNA, the CDR3 is TGTGCCCGCAGAAGGGACCGCTACGAGCAGTACTTC. Amino acid sequence: CARRRDRYEQYF. The full variable domain, with the rest looked up from reference TRBV7-9 and TRBJ2-7, is DTGVSQNPRHKITKRGQNVTFRCDPISEHNRLYWYRQTLGQGPEFLTYFQNEAQLEKSRLLSDRFSAERPKGSFSTLEIQRTEQGDSAMYLCARRRDRYEQYFGPGTRLTVT.

This clonotype was found a few times. The gene calls are TRBV6-2 or TRBV6-3 and TRBJ2-1; D gene ambiguous. V was trimmed by 6 bases and J by 4 bases, leaving 13 bases between them. In germline, CDR1 is MNHEY, CDR2 SVGEGT. This CDR3 is built from 14 residues. CDR3 in DNA: TGTGCCAGCAGGGAGCTCGACACGTACAATGAGCAGTTCTTC. Translated, it gives CASRELDTYNEQFF.

In regard to this clonotype: The junction departs from the called germline gene at one end, perhaps through a read error. The chain uses TRBV2 and TRBJ2-1; unclear D gene. Germline V gene lookup returns CDR1 SNHLY and CDR2 FYNNEI. The CDR3 is made up of 12 amino acids. In DNA form, the CDR3 reads TGTGCCAGCAGGGGCTCCTACAATGAGCAGTCCTTC. It codes for CASRGSYNEQSF.